What follows are 6 T cell receptor beta chains derived from one specimen sequenced in a study of blood T cell repertoires in COVID-19 (dated by TCRdb to 2020 to 2022). The library was generated by the immunoSEQ multiplex PCR assay. TCRdb mirrors the immuneACCESS table, restricted to in-frame sequences. Some clones are absent from its copies; in checked studies, under half trace to an unresolved V gene, and the reason for the others is unknown. Counted in this sample were under 200,000 clones; over 70% of them appeared once. Of the sample, 2.5% to 3.5% falls within the top ten clones. Sequenced input: peripheral blood. The source of these receptors is a woman aged 55-70 years with acute or convalescent COVID-19.

This chain links TRBV5-1 with TRBJ2-1; possible D gene TRBD1, 6 bases. The germline CDR1 and CDR2 sequences are SGHRS and YFSETQ. V was pared by 0 bases and J by 10 bases, with 8 bases between. The CDR3 contains 12 residues. CDR3 in DNA: TGCGCCAGCAGCTTGGGGGGGCGGGAGCAGTTCTTC. This sequence encodes CASSLGGREQFF.

The chain couples TRBV6-5 to TRBJ1-5; tentative D call: TRBD1 (6 bases). V lost 6 bases and J lost 11, with 14 bases in between. Per germline, CDR1 MNHEY and CDR2 SVGAGI. The CDR3 extends over 12 amino acids. The CDR3 DNA follows: TGTGCCAGCAGCCCCAGGGGTAGAGCCCAGCATTTT. This gives the protein CASSPRGRAQHF.

The chain couples TRBV5-1 to TRBJ1-1, with D hard to call. With 0 bases removed from V and 8 bases from J, the gap between germline ends came to 11 bases. CDR3 length equals 13 residues. Germline V gene sequence: CDR1 SGHRS, CDR2 YFSETQ. The CDR3 DNA reads TGCGCCAGCAGCTTGGCCGCGGGCTGGGAAGCTTTCTTT. It encodes CASSLAAGWEAFF.

The V call is TRBV3-1 (or the pseudogene TRBV3-2), the J call TRBJ1-2; a possible D gene is TRBD1 (5 bases). The CDR3 has 13 amino acids. Looked up from germline, CDR1 is LGHDT and CDR2 is YNNKEL (reference sequence). The V gene lost 1 base and the J gene lost 4 bases, with 7 bases spanning the gap. CDR3 bases: TGTGCCAGCAGCCAAGCTGACAGCTATGGCTACACCTTC. It codes for CASSQADSYGYTF.

The V gene is TRBV2, the J gene TRBJ1-5; weak D call: TRBD1 (5 bases). V was clipped by 7 bases and J by 0 bases, with 13 bases between them. There are 15 residues in the CDR3. Germline assignment: CDR1 SNHLY and CDR2 FYNNEI. The CDR3: CASTYGGYSNQPQHF. CDR3 DNA sequence: TGTGCCAGCACCTACGGGGGGTATAGCAATCAGCCCCAGCATTTT.

The table lists this clone with a few counts. The CDR3 protein is CASSIGRGYYNEQFF. The CDR3 DNA follows: TGTGCCAGTAGTATAGGCAGGGGCTACTACAATGAGCAGTTCTTC. The chain links TRBV19 to TRBJ2-1; D perhaps matches TRBD1 (6 bases). The V end lost 1 base, the J end lost 3 bases, and 10 bases lay between the germline ends. Germline CDR1 is LNHDA and CDR2 is SQIVND (reference sequence). This CDR3 comprises 15 residues.